This record concerns one T cell receptor (beta chain) sequence. Its antigen is unidentified. Distinct nucleotide sequences in the sample also encode this CDR3. This entry is derived from a study of cytomegalovirus exposure and HLA in healthy donors. Unrecorded immune exposures were likely, despite nominal health at sampling. General study findings and limits: Most subjects had HLA-A and HLA-B alleles reportedly predicted accurately by TCR beta sequences.

Primers included in the PCR were 60 Vbeta and 13 Jbeta primers. Measured with immunoSEQ multiplex PCR; TCRdb has only the in-frame clones, and not every one. The sample consists of some 200,000 clones, 75% to 85% of them appearing once. The source is a boy between 10 and 17 years old in good health and CMV-seronegative. Material: PBMCs.

CDR3 bases: TGTGCCAGCAGCTTGGCAACGGACTATGGCTACACCTTC. The encoded protein is CASSLATDYGYTF. The gene calls are TRBV5-4 and TRBJ1-2, with unresolved D. Trimming stripped 0 bases from V and 3 bases from J, with 6 bases between. Germline V gives CDR1 SGHNT, CDR2 YYREEE (reference sequence). The CDR3 contains 13 residues.